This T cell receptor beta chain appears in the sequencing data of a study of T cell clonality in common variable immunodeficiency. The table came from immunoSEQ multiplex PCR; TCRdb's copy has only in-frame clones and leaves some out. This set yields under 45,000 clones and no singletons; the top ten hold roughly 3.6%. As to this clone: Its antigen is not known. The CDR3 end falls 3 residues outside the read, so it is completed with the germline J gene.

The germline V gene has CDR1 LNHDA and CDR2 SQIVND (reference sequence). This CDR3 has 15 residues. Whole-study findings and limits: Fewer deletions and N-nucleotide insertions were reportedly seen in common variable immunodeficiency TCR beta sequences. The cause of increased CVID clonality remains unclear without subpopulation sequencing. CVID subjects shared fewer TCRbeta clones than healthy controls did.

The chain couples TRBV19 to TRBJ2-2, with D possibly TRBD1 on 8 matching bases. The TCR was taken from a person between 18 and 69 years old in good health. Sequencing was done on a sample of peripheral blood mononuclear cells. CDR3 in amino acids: CASSLRQGTNEKLFF. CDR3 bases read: TGTGCCAGTAGTCTCCGACAGGGGACTAATGAAAAG.